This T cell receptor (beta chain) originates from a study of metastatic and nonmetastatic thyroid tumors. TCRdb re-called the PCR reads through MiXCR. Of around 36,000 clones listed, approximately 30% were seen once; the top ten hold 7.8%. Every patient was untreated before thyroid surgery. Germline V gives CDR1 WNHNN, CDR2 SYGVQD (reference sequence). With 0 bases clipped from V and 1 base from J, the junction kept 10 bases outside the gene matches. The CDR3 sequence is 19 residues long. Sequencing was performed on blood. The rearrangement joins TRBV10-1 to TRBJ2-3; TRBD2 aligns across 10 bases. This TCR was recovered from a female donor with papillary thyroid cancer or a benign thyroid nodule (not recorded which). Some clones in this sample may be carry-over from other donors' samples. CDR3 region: CASSESWLAGDYCTDTQYF. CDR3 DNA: TGCGCCAGCAGTGAGTCGTGGCTAGCGGGAGACTACTGCACAGATACGCAGTATTTT.